This T cell receptor beta chain was identified in a study of cytomegalovirus exposure and HLA in healthy donors. Study-wide results and caveats: In a later analysis, V- and J-gene trimming of beta chains associated with a DCLRE1C missense variant, replicated independently.

V lost 6 bases, J lost 7 bases, and 13 bases lay in between. CDR1 and CDR2 (germline): LNHDA, SQIVND (reference sequence). The CDR3 contains 13 residues. Primers: 60 Vbeta forward and 13 Jbeta reverse. TCRdb's copy holds only in-frame clones and misses some; the assay was immunoSEQ multiplex PCR. This sample has fewer than 200,000 clones; approximately 84% occur once, and the top ten carry just over 4.5%. Comment on this clone: Its antigen is currently unknown.

The chain joins TRBV19 to TRBJ1-5; D uncertain. Sequences were obtained from PBMCs. This receptor was obtained from a woman aged 45-60 years in good health and CMV-seropositive. As DNA, the CDR3 is TGTGCCAGTAGAAGGCCGGGAGGCCAGCCCCAGCATTTT. This translates into CASRRPGGQPQHF.